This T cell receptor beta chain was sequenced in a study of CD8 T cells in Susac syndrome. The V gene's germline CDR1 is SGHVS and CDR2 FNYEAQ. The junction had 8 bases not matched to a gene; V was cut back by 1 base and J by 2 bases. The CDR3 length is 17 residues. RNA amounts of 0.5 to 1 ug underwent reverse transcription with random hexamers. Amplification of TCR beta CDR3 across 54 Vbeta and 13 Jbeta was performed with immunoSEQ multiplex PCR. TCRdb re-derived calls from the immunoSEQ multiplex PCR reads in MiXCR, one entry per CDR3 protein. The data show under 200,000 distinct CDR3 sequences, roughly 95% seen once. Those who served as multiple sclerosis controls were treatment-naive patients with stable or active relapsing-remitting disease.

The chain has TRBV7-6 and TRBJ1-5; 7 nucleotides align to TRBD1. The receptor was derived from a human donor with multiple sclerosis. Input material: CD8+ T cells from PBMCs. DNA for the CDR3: TGTGCCAGCAGCTTAGAGGCAGGGGGTAAGGGCAATCAGCCCCAGCATTTT. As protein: CASSLEAGGKGNQPQHF.